The entry below gives a single T cell receptor beta chain sequence along with its context. The antigen is unknown. The sample is drawn from a study of cytomegalovirus exposure and HLA in healthy donors. Across the study: Genotyping showed 75% to 90% of fewer than 500 donors falling in the Caucasian-associated ancestry cluster. Study-wide results and limits: Listed as cytomegalovirus-associated were 150 to 200 TCR beta chains. Prior analysis indicated that the majority of TCR beta V segments exhibited productivity approximately 87% or approximately 30% of the time. The Asian-associated ancestry cluster reportedly had fewer N-insertions than the approximately 700-donor mean in a later analysis.

This CDR3 region has 15 residues. The J segment lost 8 bases and the V segment lost 3 bases, leaving 14 bases of the junction unmatched. Germline V gene lookup returns CDR1 GTSNPN and CDR2 SVGIG (reference sequence). A multiplex PCR was run with 60 Vbeta primers and 13 Jbeta primers. Clones were read by immunoSEQ multiplex PCR, and TCRdb kept only the in-frame ones, dropping some. The sample holds 210,000 or so clones, around four fifths seen once. The TCR comes from a boy between 2 and 10 years old in good health and CMV-seronegative. The sample consisted of PBMCs. The chain employs TRBV30 and TRBJ1-2, with 8 bases fitting TRBD1. The CDR3 sequence is CAWRGGGQGLGGYTF. CDR3 DNA sequence: TGTGCCTGGAGGGGGGGAGGACAGGGTCTGGGCGGCTACACCTTC.